The T cell receptor (beta chain) under discussion was sequenced for a study of blood T cells in healthy people across ages. Through a sample-barcoded 5' primer and a J-beta primer mix, a second PCR was run for roughly 6 to 11 cycles. TCRdb analysed the 5' RACE reads with MiXCR anew, one entry per CDR3 protein. Among fewer than 1.5 million distinct CDR3 sequences listed, 42% were seen once. As concerns this clonotype: Its cognate antigen is unknown.

Study observations and caveats: While age rose, TCR beta diversity per million T cells dropped in a roughly linear way. CMV status of donors was not determined, possibly confounding expanded clonotype changes.

Donor samples were obtained from healthy Caucasian individuals from Russia, aged 6 to 90. J gave up 10 bases and V 1 base, and 4 bases lay outside the gene matches. The CDR3 contains 15 residues. Germline-derived CDR1 and CDR2 are SNHLY and FYNNEI. The sequenced material came from blood. This chain connects TRBV2 to TRBJ1-6; 10 bases align to TRBD1. This TCR derives from a woman younger than 30 in good health. The CDR3 sequence is CASSEGGQGLSPLHF. For the CDR3, the DNA is TGTGCCAGCAGTGAAGGGGGACAGGGGTTGTCACCCCTCCACTTT.